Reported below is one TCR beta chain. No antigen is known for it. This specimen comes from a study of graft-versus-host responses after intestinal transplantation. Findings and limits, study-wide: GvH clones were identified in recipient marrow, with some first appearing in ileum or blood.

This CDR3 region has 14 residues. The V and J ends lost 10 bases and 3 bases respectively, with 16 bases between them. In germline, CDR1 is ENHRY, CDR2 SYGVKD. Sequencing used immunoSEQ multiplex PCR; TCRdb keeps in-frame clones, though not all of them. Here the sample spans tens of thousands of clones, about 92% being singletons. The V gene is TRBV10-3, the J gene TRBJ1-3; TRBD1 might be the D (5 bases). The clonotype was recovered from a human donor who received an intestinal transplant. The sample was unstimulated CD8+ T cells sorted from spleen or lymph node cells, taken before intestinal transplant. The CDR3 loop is CATNGRRDGNTIYF. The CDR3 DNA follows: TGTGCCACTAACGGACGCAGGGATGGAAACACCATATATTTT.